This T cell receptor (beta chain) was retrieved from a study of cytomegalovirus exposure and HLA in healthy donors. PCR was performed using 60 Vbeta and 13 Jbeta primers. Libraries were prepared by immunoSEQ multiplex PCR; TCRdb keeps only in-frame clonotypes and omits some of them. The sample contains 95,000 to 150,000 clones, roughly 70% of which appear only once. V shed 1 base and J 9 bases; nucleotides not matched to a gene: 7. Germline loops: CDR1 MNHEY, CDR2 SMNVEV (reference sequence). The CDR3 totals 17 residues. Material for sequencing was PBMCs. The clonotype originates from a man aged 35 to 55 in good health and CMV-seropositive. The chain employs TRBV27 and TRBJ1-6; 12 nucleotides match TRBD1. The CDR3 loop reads CASSLLGTGGRASPLHF. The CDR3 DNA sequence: TGTGCCAGCAGTTTATTGGGGACAGGGGGCCGTGCTTCACCCCTCCACTTT.